The 25 T cell receptor beta chains below were found in one sample sequenced in a study of memory CD4+ T cells and cytomegalovirus serostatus. TCRdb's copy holds only in-frame clones and misses some; the assay was immunoSEQ multiplex PCR. Here the sample spans about 44,000 clones, 76% being singletons. Single viable CD3+CD4+CD8-CD45RO+ cells were sorted as the memory CD4+ T cells. The sequencing input was memory CD4+ T cells from blood. Receptors were obtained from an adult in good health and CMV-seronegative.

This clone appeared a single time. The chain combines TRBV4-1 with TRBJ1-6; D not certain. Per the germline V gene, CDR1 is MGHRA and CDR2 is YSYEKL. There are 15 residues in the CDR3. V lost 1 base and J lost 6, with 10 bases in between. This chain's CDR3 is CASSQAELGNSPLHF. The CDR3 coding sequence is TGCGCCAGCAGCCAAGCGGAACTCGGTAATTCACCCCTCCACTTT.

CDR3: CASSPTQALTWQYF. The CDR3, as DNA: TGTGCCAGCAGCCCAACGCAGGCCCTGACCTGGCAGTACTTC. The chain is built from TRBV14 and TRBJ2-7; no clear D. This CDR3 is 14 amino acids long. Per the germline V gene, CDR1 is SGHDN and CDR2 is FVKESK. Trimming pared 4 bases from V and 9 bases from J, leaving 19 bases between.

The chain joins TRBV19 to TRBJ1-5; 12 bases fit TRBD1. J lost 6 bases, V lost 6 bases, and 18 bases had no gene match. CDR1 and CDR2 from the germline V gene are LNHDA and SQIVND (reference sequence). The CDR3 covers 19 residues. The CDR3 DNA follows: TGTGCCAGTAGCACGACCGGGACAGGGGGCTCGGTACGACGTCAGCCCCAGCATTTT. This gives the protein CASSTTGTGGSVRRQPQHF.

The rearrangement uses TRBV30 and TRBJ2-1, with D possibly TRBD1 on 6 matching bases. CDR1 is GTSNPN and CDR2 is SVGIG in the germline V gene (reference sequence). The CDR3 is made up of 14 amino acids. The V and J ends lost 7 bases and 3 bases respectively, with 16 bases between them. CDR3 amino acids: CASDEGHRYNEQFF. CDR3 bases: TGTGCCTCGGACGAGGGACACCGCTACAATGAGCAGTTCTTC.

The sample holds one count of this clone. The V gene is TRBV9, the J gene TRBJ2-7, with D perhaps assigned TRBD1 or TRBD2 (6 bases each). V lost 3 bases and J 6 bases, leaving 10 bases between the germline ends. The CDR3 loop spans 12 amino acids. CDR1 and CDR2 from the germline V gene are SGDLS and YYNGEE. CDR3 nucleotide sequence: TGTGCCAGCAGCGCCGGAGGGGGCGAGCAGTACTTC. The encoded protein is CASSAGGGEQYF.

Sample share makes this clone medium-sized (0.01 to 0.1%). The CDR3 sequence is CASSLGYGYQETQYF. The CDR3 nucleotides read TGTGCCAGCAGTCTTGGGTACGGCTACCAAGAGACCCAGTACTTC. The genes are TRBV28 and TRBJ2-5, with no clear D. The CDR3 covers 15 residues. Trimming took off 5 bases at V and 0 bases at J, with 13 bases between the two ends. In germline, CDR1 is MDHEN, CDR2 SYDVKM.

The V and J genes are TRBV12-5 and TRBJ1-1; no clear D gene. The germline V gene has CDR1 LGHNT and CDR2 FRNRAP. The V and J ends lost 2 bases and 1 base respectively, with 5 bases between them. The CDR3 extends over 13 amino acids. The DNA for the CDR3 is TGTGCTAGTGGTTTGAACTCGAACACTGAAGCTTTCTTT. Protein sequence: CASGLNSNTEAFF.

The rearrangement joins TRBV6-5 to TRBJ1-4; D perhaps matches TRBD1 (5 bases). The CDR3 has 15 amino acids. Trimming removed 0 bases at V and 2 bases at J, with 7 bases between. Germline V gene sequence: CDR1 MNHEY, CDR2 SVGAGI. The CDR3, as DNA: TGTGCCAGCAGTTACTCGGGGGTTACTAATGAAAAACTGTTTTTT. Translated, it gives CASSYSGVTNEKLFF.

DNA of the CDR3: TGTGCCAGCAGCATGAAGGAGGGGCTTCGGACCCAGTACTTC. This sequence encodes CASSMKEGLRTQYF. The chain is built from TRBV6-6 and TRBJ2-5, with D tentatively TRBD2 (6 bases). Trimming took off 6 bases at V and 7 bases at J, with 18 bases between the two ends. The CDR3 totals 14 residues. The V gene's germline CDR1 is MNHNY and CDR2 SVGAGI (reference sequence).

The chain uses TRBV25-1 and TRBJ1-1, with 9 bases lining up with TRBD1. Germline-derived CDR1 and CDR2 are MGHDK and SYGVNS. After removal of 3 bases from V and 4 bases from J, the junction contained 12 bases not matched to a gene. The CDR3 has 17 residues. CDR3 DNA sequence: TGTGCCAGCAGTGACTATGGACAGGGGATTGGGGGCACTGAAGCTTTCTTT. This sequence encodes CASSDYGQGIGGTEAFF.

The rearrangement links TRBV19 to TRBJ2-6, with TRBD2 as a possible D gene (6 bases). Per germline, CDR1 LNHDA and CDR2 SQIVND (reference sequence). V was trimmed by 4 bases and J by 2 bases, leaving 9 bases between them. The CDR3 has 15 amino acids. The DNA of the CDR3 is TGTGCCAGTAGTAGGGGGGAGGCTGGGGCCAACGTCCTGACTTTC. Protein: CASSRGEAGANVLTF.

The chain carries TRBV11-2 and TRBJ2-7; D is possibly TRBD1 or TRBD2 (6 bases each). The germline CDR1 and CDR2 sequences are SGHAT and FQNNGV. Trimming pared 1 base from V and 1 base from J, leaving 11 bases between. The CDR3 has 15 residues. This CDR3 reads CASSLGWRGSYEQYF. In DNA, the CDR3 is TGTGCCAGCAGCTTAGGATGGAGGGGGTCCTACGAGCAGTACTTC.

In this sample, this clone turned up a few times. V gene TRBV5-6 combines with J gene TRBJ2-3; 9 nucleotides match TRBD1. Germline V gene lookup returns CDR1 SGHDT and CDR2 YYEEEE. J lost 1 base, V lost 2 bases, and 2 bases had no gene match. The CDR3 covers 15 residues. The CDR3 nucleotides are TGTGCCAGCAGCTTTAGGACAGGGGGCACAGATACGCAGTATTTT. It is translated as CASSFRTGGTDTQYF.

This clone was counted once. J is TRBJ2-1 and V is TRBV5-1, with 9 positions matching TRBD2. Germline V CDR1 and CDR2: SGHRS, YFSETQ. After removal of 2 bases from V and 3 bases from J, the junction contained 3 bases not matched to a gene. CDR3 length: 15 amino acids. The CDR3 region has the DNA TGCGCCAGCAGCTTACTAGCGGGCGACTACAATGAGCAGTTCTTC. This codes for CASSLLAGDYNEQFF.

The genes are TRBV10-3 and TRBJ1-4; 9 bases agree with TRBD1. This CDR3 has 16 amino acids. Per germline, CDR1 ENHRY and CDR2 SYGVKD. Losses at the gene ends were 2 bases for V and 2 bases for J; bases not matched to a gene: 3. CDR3 residues: CAISEGQGRTNEKLFF. The CDR3 DNA is TGTGCCATCAGTGAGGGACAGGGGAGGACTAATGAAAAACTGTTTTTT.

This chain joins TRBV4-1 and TRBJ2-5; unclear D gene. V dropped 4 bases and J dropped 1 base, with 7 bases sitting between them. The CDR3 runs 13 residues. Germline V gives CDR1 MGHRA, CDR2 YSYEKL. The CDR3 coding sequence is TGCGCCAGCAGCCGCGGACCCCAAGAGACCCAGTACTTC. It yields the protein CASSRGPQETQYF.

The chain uses TRBV29-1 and TRBJ2-1, with D uncertain. Germline values: CDR1 SQVTM, CDR2 ANQGSEA. This CDR3 contains 15 residues. The ends were cut back, 6 bases at V and 0 bases at J, with 15 bases in the middle. The CDR3 coding sequence is TGCAGCGTGGGGTCGACCCCGAGCTCCTACAATGAGCAGTTCTTC. Translation: CSVGSTPSSYNEQFF.

V is TRBV6-4 and J is TRBJ2-2; TRBD1 is a possible D gene (5 bases). V lost 6 bases, J lost 5 bases, and 13 bases lay in between. Germline lookup yields CDR1 MRHNA and CDR2 SNTAGT. The CDR3 contains 14 residues. The CDR3 DNA is TGTGCCAGCAGGGAAGACAGAAGTACCGGGGAGCTGTTTTTT. Amino acids: CASREDRSTGELFF.

V gene TRBV6-5 combines with J gene TRBJ1-1, with a weak D call TRBD1 (6 bases). The germline V and J ends were trimmed by 1 base and 1 base, with 10 bases remaining between them. The CDR3 runs to 15 residues. Per germline, CDR1 MNHEY and CDR2 SVGAGI. CDR3 nucleotides: TGTGCCAGCAGTTACTACCGACAGGAGAACACTGAAGCTTTCTTT. This sequence encodes CASSYYRQENTEAFF.

The chain is built from TRBV18 and TRBJ2-1; unclear D gene. The CDR3 runs to 12 residues. Germline V gene lookup returns CDR1 KGHSH and CDR2 LQKENI. V was trimmed by 5 bases and J by 10 bases, leaving 12 bases between them. The CDR3 here is CASSEPVREQFF. The CDR3 region has the DNA TGTGCCAGCTCAGAACCGGTAAGGGAGCAGTTCTTC.

The rearrangement uses TRBV15 and TRBJ2-5, with 7 bases matching TRBD1. V was pared by 0 bases and J by 0 bases, with 7 bases of the junction left unmatched. CDR3 length equals 17 residues. The germline V gene encodes CDR1 LNHNV and CDR2 YYDKDF (reference sequence). The CDR3 coding sequence is TGTGCCACCAGCAGAGATGACAGGGTAGGATACCAAGAGACCCAGTACTTC. Its protein is CATSRDDRVGYQETQYF.

The chain uses TRBV5-5 and TRBJ2-5; D might be TRBD1 (5 bases). The CDR3 has 14 amino acids. CDR1 is SGHKS and CDR2 is YYEKEE in the germline V gene (reference sequence). Trimming shortened V by 4 bases and J by 7 bases, and 17 bases separated the two germline ends. As DNA, the CDR3 is TGTGCCAGCAGCCCAGACCCAGGGCTTCGGACCCAGTACTTC. Amino acid sequence: CASSPDPGLRTQYF.

The genes are TRBV2 and TRBJ2-7, with D unclear. CDR1 is SNHLY and CDR2 is FYNNEI in the germline V gene. The length of the CDR3 is 12 residues. V dropped 2 bases and J dropped 3 bases, with 5 bases sitting between them. In DNA, the CDR3 is TGTGCCAGCAGTGAAAAAGTCTACGAGCAGTACTTC. As protein: CASSEKVYEQYF.

The chain couples TRBV15 to TRBJ2-3, with no clear D. Looked up from germline, CDR1 is LNHNV and CDR2 is YYDKDF (reference sequence). CDR3 length: 15 amino acids. Trimming removed 0 bases at V and 0 bases at J, with 7 bases between. The CDR3, as DNA: TGTGCCACCAGCAGAGATATCTCTAGCACAGATACGCAGTATTTT. Translated: CATSRDISSTDTQYF. The whole variable domain, filled in from reference TRBV15 and TRBJ2-3, reads DAMVIQNPRYQVTQFGKPVTLSCSQTLNHNVMYWYQQKSSQAPKLLFHYYDKDFNNEADTPDNFQSRRPNTSFCFLDIRSPGLGDTAMYLCATSRDISSTDTQYFGPGTRLTVL.

The chain joins TRBV2 to TRBJ2-1; 10 positions agree with TRBD2. CDR1 and CDR2 (germline): SNHLY, FYNNEI. The CDR3 covers 16 residues. Trimming cost V 3 bases and J 0 bases; bases outside gene matches: 2. CDR3 in amino acids: CASSERLAGSYNEQFF. The CDR3 DNA follows: TGTGCCAGCAGTGAGCGACTAGCGGGCTCCTACAATGAGCAGTTCTTC. The full variable domain, its missing parts supplied by reference TRBV2 and TRBJ2-1, is EPEVTQTPSHQVTQMGQEVILRCVPISNHLYFYWYRQILGQKVEFLVSFYNNEISEKSEIFDDQFSVERPDGSNFTLKIRSTKLEDSAMYFCASSERLAGSYNEQFFGPGTRLTVL.